This T cell receptor (beta chain) is drawn from a study of T cell repertoires in cytomegalovirus infection. Study information: From public TCR beta signatures came an indication of both CMV infection and matching HLA type.

This clonotype was seen repeatedly, ten times or more. The antigen remains unidentified. TCRdb re-derived calls from the reads in MiXCR, one entry per CDR3 protein. Of 200,000 to 250,000 distinct CDR3 sequences in the sample, about 12% were seen once. Study-level results: CMV-specific TCR beta clonotypes restricted by HLA-C were the ones dominating the ex vivo response.

This CDR3 comprises 14 residues. Deletions cut 5 bases from V and 5 bases from J, with 15 bases between. CDR1 and CDR2 (germline): SGHTA, FQGNSA. Input material: PBMCs. This sequence was found in a human donor in good health (CMV status not recorded). Some clones in this sample may be carry-over from other donors' samples. The V gene is TRBV7-2, the J gene TRBJ1-2, with D maybe TRBD1 (5 bases). For the CDR3, the DNA is TGTGCCAGCAGCCGCTACGGGGCCTCTTATGGCTACACCTTC. This codes for CASSRYGASYGYTF.